The 21 T cell receptor beta chains given below trace back to one sample, sequenced in a study of shared clonotypes between healthy human individuals. Data came from immunoSEQ multiplex PCR; TCRdb stores just in-frame clones and leaves some out. Of some 650,000 clones listed, approximately 97% are singletons. Specimen: naive CD4+ T cells sorted from blood. Subset defined: CD45RA+ positively selected. The receptors here all came from a woman in her 30s in good health.

The chain uses TRBV28 and TRBJ1-2; D unresolved. Germline V CDR1 and CDR2: MDHEN, SYDVKM. This CDR3 region has 14 residues. Trimming left V 6 bases short and J 8 bases short, with 19 bases between. The CDR3: CASSRVDLGSGYTF. CDR3 nucleotides: TGTGCCAGCAGCAGAGTCGACCTAGGTAGCGGCTACACCTTC.

The CDR3 bases are TGTGCCAGCAGCTTAGCGGAGCAGTACTTC. Residues: CASSLAEQYF. This rearrangement joins TRBV11-2 to TRBJ2-7; the D is unclear. The CDR3 covers 10 residues. Trimming removed 1 base from V and 7 bases from J, with 2 bases in between. CDR1 SGHAT and CDR2 FQNNGV come from the germline V gene.

This clone came up once. The chain is built from TRBV19 and TRBJ2-7; TRBD1 is a possible D gene (6 bases). V lost 3 bases to trimming and J lost 6 bases, with 12 bases between them. The CDR3 loop spans 13 amino acids. The germline V gene encodes CDR1 LNHDA and CDR2 SQIVND (reference sequence). CDR3 in DNA: TGTGCCAGTAGTATTTGGCAGGGGAGCGAGCAGTACTTC. This sequence encodes CASSIWQGSEQYF.

The chain joins TRBV6-5 to TRBJ2-3; TRBD1 or TRBD2 may be the D gene (5 bases each). The length of the CDR3 is 14 residues. The ends were cut back, 2 bases at V and 0 bases at J, with 6 bases in the middle. Germline CDR1 reads MNHEY; CDR2 reads SVGAGI. The CDR3 spells CASSYRDSTDTQYF. CDR3 DNA sequence: TGTGCCAGCAGTTACAGGGACAGCACAGATACGCAGTATTTT.

A note on this clone: Other nucleotide sequences from this sample produce the same CDR3. The CDR3 sequence is CASSLSGTTYEQYF. CDR3 sequence (DNA): TGTGCCAGCAGTTTAAGTGGGACTACCTACGAGCAGTACTTC. The rearrangement links TRBV28 to TRBJ2-7; 7 bases are a match to TRBD2. Germline values: CDR1 MDHEN, CDR2 SYDVKM. V lost 2 bases, J lost 2 bases, and 3 bases stayed unmatched. CDR3 length: 14 residues.

CDR3 coding DNA: TGTGCCAGCAGCCCCGGGATTCCCTACGAGCAGTACTTC. Amino acid sequence: CASSPGIPYEQYF. The chain recombines TRBV7-2 with TRBJ2-7, with a tentative D call TRBD2 (5 bases). CDR1 SGHTA and CDR2 FQGNSA come from the germline V gene. The ends were cut back, 5 bases at V and 2 bases at J, with 10 bases in the middle. This CDR3 is 13 amino acids long.

The V and J genes are TRBV5-1 and TRBJ2-1, with D tentatively TRBD1 (6 bases). The V gene lost 5 bases and the J gene lost 4 bases, with 16 bases spanning the gap. Per the germline V gene, CDR1 is SGHRS and CDR2 is YFSETQ. The CDR3 is 15 amino acids. The CDR3 protein is CASRGGQASYNEQFF. CDR3 nucleotide sequence: TGCGCCAGCAGAGGGGGTCAGGCCTCGTACAATGAGCAGTTCTTC.

This clone has a single count. The V and J genes are TRBV28 and TRBJ2-2; no clear D gene. Trimming removed 5 bases from V and 5 bases from J, with 6 bases in between. The CDR3 totals 12 residues. Germline CDR1 reads MDHEN; CDR2 reads SYDVKM. CDR3 sequence: CASSRRTGELFF. The DNA of the CDR3 is TGTGCCAGCAGTAGAAGGACCGGGGAGCTGTTTTTT.

The J gene is TRBJ2-7, the V gene TRBV9; the match to TRBD1 covers 8 bases. The germline V gene encodes CDR1 SGDLS and CDR2 YYNGEE. CDR3 length: 15 amino acids. V was pared by 1 base and J by 5 bases, with 8 bases of the junction left unmatched. This CDR3 reads CASSVHATGDHEQYF. CDR3 in DNA: TGTGCCAGCAGCGTACACGCGACAGGGGACCACGAGCAGTACTTC.

This chain links TRBV19 with TRBJ2-1; TRBD2 might be the D (7 bases). V was trimmed by 3 bases and J by 6 bases, leaving 12 bases between them. The CDR3 covers 14 residues. The V gene's germline CDR1 is LNHDA and CDR2 SQIVND (reference sequence). CDR3 nucleotide sequence: TGTGCCAGTAGTATGGGCGGGGGCGGCAATGAGCAGTTCTTC. As protein: CASSMGGGGNEQFF.

V is TRBV5-1 and J is TRBJ1-2, with 7 positions matching TRBD1. The CDR3 consists of 14 residues. Germline CDR1 reads SGHRS; CDR2 reads YFSETQ. The ends lost 2 bases at V and 4 bases at J; junction bases unmatched: 5. The CDR3 is CASSFDRASYGYTF. CDR3 nucleotide sequence: TGCGCCAGCAGCTTCGACAGGGCTTCCTATGGCTACACCTTC.

This clone occurred once. The genes are TRBV19 and TRBJ2-1, with 7 bases identical to TRBD1. The CDR3 has 13 amino acids. With V trimmed by 5 bases and J by 9 bases, 7 bases remained unmatched. Germline V CDR1 and CDR2: LNHDA, SQIVND (reference sequence). The CDR3 nucleotides are TGTGCCAGTAGTCTCCAGGGGGTGGGTGAGCAGTTCTTC. This encodes CASSLQGVGEQFF.

As concerns this clone: The sample carries other DNA sequences with the same CDR3. This chain uses TRBV20-1 with TRBJ2-3; D gene ambiguous. Trimming took off 6 bases at V and 3 bases at J, with 7 bases between the two ends. CDR3 size: 11 residues. The germline V gene has CDR1 DFQATT and CDR2 SNEGSKA (reference sequence). DNA of the CDR3: TGCAGTGCCCCACGTACAGATACGCAGTATTTT. It translates to CSAPRTDTQYF.

V gene TRBV6-6 combines with J gene TRBJ2-7, with TRBD2 matching 8 bases. Trimming removed 0 bases from V and 3 bases from J; junction bases left unmatched: 7. The CDR3 totals 16 residues. Germline values: CDR1 MNHNY, CDR2 SVGAGI (reference sequence). The CDR3 DNA follows: TGTGCCAGCAGTTACTCGAGTGCGGGAGGAAGCTACGAGCAGTACTTC. It yields the protein CASSYSSAGGSYEQYF.

As DNA, the CDR3 is TGTGCCAGCAGCTTAATAAGTGGCGGGAGGCCTACAGATACGCAGTATTTT. It codes for CASSLISGGRPTDTQYF. V is TRBV7-8 and J is TRBJ2-3; TRBD2 matches 8 bases. After removal of 2 bases from V and 3 bases from J, the junction contained 10 bases not matched to a gene. Per germline, CDR1 SGHVS and CDR2 FQNEAQ. The CDR3 length is 17 residues. The variable domain in full, completed from reference TRBV7-8 and TRBJ2-3, reads GAGVSQSPRYKVAKRGQDVALRCDPISGHVSLFWYQQALGQGPEFLTYFQNEAQLDKSGLPSDRFFAERPEGSVSTLKIQRTQQEDSAVYLCASSLISGGRPTDTQYFGPGTRLTVL.

J is TRBJ2-5 and V is TRBV29-1; D is ambiguous. The CDR3 contains 12 residues. Trimming stripped 5 bases from V and 1 base from J, with 8 bases between. From germline, CDR1 is SQVTM and CDR2 ANQGSEA. The CDR3 DNA reads TGCAGCGTTACCGAAATCCAAGAGACCCAGTACTTC. As protein: CSVTEIQETQYF.

The chain couples TRBV30 to TRBJ1-4; D remains unclear. The CDR3 spans 13 residues. Germline CDR1 GTSNPN, CDR2 SVGIG (reference sequence). The germline V and J ends were trimmed by 2 bases and 3 bases, with 7 bases remaining between them. This CDR3 is CAWSMGPNEKLFF. CDR3 in DNA: TGTGCCTGGAGTATGGGCCCTAATGAAAAACTGTTTTTT.

This chain connects TRBV5-6 to TRBJ2-7, with D perhaps given as TRBD1 or TRBD2 (6 bases each). Trimming pared 1 base from V and 4 bases from J, leaving 12 bases between. Germline CDR1 is SGHDT and CDR2 is YYEEEE. CDR3 length: 14 amino acids. CDR3 in amino acids: CASSLRGASYEQYF. DNA of the CDR3: TGTGCCAGCAGCTTGAGGGGGGCGAGTTACGAGCAGTACTTC.

The rearrangement uses TRBV10-3 and TRBJ1-5, with 9 bases aligning to TRBD1. Germline values: CDR1 ENHRY, CDR2 SYGVKD. This CDR3 has 14 amino acids. Trimming took 10 bases from V and 6 from J; bases not matched to a gene: 10. CDR3 in DNA: TGTGCCACACTTGGGACAGGGTCCGGTCAGCCCCAGCATTTT. Its protein product is CATLGTGSGQPQHF.

The gene calls are TRBV9 and TRBJ2-1, with 13 bases fitting TRBD2. The CDR3 has 15 amino acids. Per germline, CDR1 SGDLS and CDR2 YYNGEE. V lost 2 bases and J lost 9; bases outside the gene matches: 5. The CDR3 sequence: CASSVGTSGTGEQFF. In DNA form, the CDR3 reads TGTGCCAGCAGCGTGGGGACTAGCGGGACTGGTGAGCAGTTCTTC.

V usage is TRBV19 and J usage is TRBJ2-4; maybe TRBD2 (6 bases). The V and J ends lost 5 bases and 0 bases respectively, with 11 bases between them. Germline loops: CDR1 LNHDA, CDR2 SQIVND (reference sequence). The CDR3 has 15 residues. The CDR3 is CASSLGREAKNIQYF. The CDR3 region has the DNA TGTGCCAGTAGTCTCGGGAGAGAAGCCAAAAACATTCAGTACTTC.